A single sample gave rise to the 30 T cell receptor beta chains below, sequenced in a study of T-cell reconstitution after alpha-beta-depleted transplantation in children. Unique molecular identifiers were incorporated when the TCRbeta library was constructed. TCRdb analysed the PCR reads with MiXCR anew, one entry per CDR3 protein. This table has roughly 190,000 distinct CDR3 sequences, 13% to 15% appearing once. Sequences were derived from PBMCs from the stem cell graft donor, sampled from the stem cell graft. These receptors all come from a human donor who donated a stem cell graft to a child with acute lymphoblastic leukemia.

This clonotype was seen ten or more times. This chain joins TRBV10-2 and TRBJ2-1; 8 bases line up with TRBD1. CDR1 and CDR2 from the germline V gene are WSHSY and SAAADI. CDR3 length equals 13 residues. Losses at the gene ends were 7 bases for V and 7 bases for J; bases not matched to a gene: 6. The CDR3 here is CASNPGGRNEQFF. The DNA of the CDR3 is TGCGCCAGCAACCCAGGGGGCCGTAATGAGCAGTTCTTC.

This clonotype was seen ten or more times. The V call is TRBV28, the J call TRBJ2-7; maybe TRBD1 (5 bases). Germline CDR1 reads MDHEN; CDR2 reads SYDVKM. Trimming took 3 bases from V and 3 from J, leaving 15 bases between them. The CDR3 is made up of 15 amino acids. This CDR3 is CASSLWQGLVYEQYF. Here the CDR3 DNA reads TGTGCCAGCAGTTTGTGGCAGGGCCTTGTCTACGAGCAGTACTTC.

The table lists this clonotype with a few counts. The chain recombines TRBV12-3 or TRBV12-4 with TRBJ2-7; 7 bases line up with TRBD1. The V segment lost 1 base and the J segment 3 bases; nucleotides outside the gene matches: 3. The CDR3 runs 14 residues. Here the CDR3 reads CASSLGGGLYEQYF. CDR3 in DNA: TGTGCCAGCAGTTTAGGAGGGGGCCTCTACGAGCAGTACTTC.

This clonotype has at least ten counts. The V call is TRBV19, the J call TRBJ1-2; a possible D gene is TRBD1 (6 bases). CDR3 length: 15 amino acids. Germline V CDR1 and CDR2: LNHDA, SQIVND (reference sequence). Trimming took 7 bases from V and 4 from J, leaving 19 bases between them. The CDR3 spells CASTMGAGGPYGYTF. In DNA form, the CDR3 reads TGTGCCAGTACCATGGGGGCGGGGGGCCCCTATGGCTACACCTTC.

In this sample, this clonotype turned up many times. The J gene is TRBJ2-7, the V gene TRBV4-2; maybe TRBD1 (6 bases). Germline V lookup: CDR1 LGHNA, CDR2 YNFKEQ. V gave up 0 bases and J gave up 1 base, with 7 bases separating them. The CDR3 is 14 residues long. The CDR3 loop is CASSQEGASYEQYF. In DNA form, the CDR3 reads TGTGCCAGCAGCCAAGAGGGGGCGTCCTACGAGCAGTACTTC.

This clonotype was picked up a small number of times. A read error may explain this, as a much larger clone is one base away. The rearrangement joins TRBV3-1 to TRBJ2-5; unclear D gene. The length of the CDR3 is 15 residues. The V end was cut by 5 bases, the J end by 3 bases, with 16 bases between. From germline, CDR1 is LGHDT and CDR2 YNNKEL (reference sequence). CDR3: CASSNSAGREETQYF. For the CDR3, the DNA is TGTGCCAGCAGCAACTCGGCCGGACGCGAAGAGACCCAGTACTTC.

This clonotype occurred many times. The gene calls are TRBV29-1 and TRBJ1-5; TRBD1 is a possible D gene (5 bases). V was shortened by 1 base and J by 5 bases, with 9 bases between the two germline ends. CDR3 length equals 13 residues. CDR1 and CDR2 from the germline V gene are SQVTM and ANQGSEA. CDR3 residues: CSVEGSRDQPQHF. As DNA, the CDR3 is TGCAGCGTTGAAGGCTCCAGGGATCAGCCCCAGCATTTT.

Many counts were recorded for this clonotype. CDR3 sequence (DNA): TGTGCCAGCCGGATGCGAGGGTGGTATAATTCACCCCTCCACTTT. It yields the protein CASRMRGWYNSPLHF. This sequence joins TRBV12-3 or TRBV12-4 and TRBJ1-6, with D unresolved. This CDR3 has 15 amino acids. V was cut by 8 bases and J by 4 bases, with 15 bases left in between.

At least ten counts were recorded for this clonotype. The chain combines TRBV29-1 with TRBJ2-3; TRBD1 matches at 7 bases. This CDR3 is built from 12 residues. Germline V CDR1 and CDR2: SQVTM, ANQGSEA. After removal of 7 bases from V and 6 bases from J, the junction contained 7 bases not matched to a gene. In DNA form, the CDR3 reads TGCAGCGACGGACAGGCGTTTGATACGCAGTATTTT. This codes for CSDGQAFDTQYF.

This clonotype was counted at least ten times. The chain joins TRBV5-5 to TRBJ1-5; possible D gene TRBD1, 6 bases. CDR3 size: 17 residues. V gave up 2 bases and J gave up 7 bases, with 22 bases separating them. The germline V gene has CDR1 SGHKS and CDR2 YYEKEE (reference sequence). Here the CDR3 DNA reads TGTGCCAGCAGCTTAGGGGGGGCGCGGTATGGGGCCCAGCCCCAGCATTTT. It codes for CASSLGGARYGAQPQHF.

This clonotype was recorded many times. CDR3 protein: CASSWGESLNEQFF. The CDR3 DNA reads TGTGCCAGCAGTTGGGGGGAGTCTCTAAATGAGCAGTTCTTC. J is TRBJ2-1 and V is TRBV6-5, with D perhaps TRBD2 (6 bases). The CDR3 consists of 14 residues. The V gene's germline CDR1 is MNHEY and CDR2 SVGAGI. The germline V and J ends were trimmed by 4 bases and 7 bases, with 14 bases remaining between them.

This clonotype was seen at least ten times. The CDR3 DNA sequence: TGTGCCAGCAGTTATAGGGACGCCCAGCCCCAGCATTTT. Amino acid sequence: CASSYRDAQPQHF. The genes are TRBV6-5 and TRBJ1-5, with a possible D match to TRBD1 (5 bases). Trimming left V 3 bases short and J 7 bases short, with 10 bases between. Germline values: CDR1 MNHEY, CDR2 SVGAGI. The CDR3 loop spans 13 amino acids.

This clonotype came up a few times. CDR3 residues: CASKGGGDRNTIYF. Here the CDR3 DNA reads TGTGCCAGCAAAGGGGGTGGAGACAGAAACACCATATATTTT. The gene calls are TRBV28 and TRBJ1-3; maybe TRBD1 (6 bases). CDR1 is MDHEN and CDR2 is SYDVKM in the germline V gene. V was shortened by 7 bases and J by 5 bases, with 15 bases between the two germline ends. The CDR3 contains 14 residues.

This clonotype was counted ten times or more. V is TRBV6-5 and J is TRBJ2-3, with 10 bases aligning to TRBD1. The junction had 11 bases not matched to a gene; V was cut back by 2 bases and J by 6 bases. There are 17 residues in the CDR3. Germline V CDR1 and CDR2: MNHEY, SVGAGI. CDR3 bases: TGTGCCAGCAGTTACCGAACCCCGGGACAGGGGTCGGATACGCAGTATTTT. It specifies CASSYRTPGQGSDTQYF.

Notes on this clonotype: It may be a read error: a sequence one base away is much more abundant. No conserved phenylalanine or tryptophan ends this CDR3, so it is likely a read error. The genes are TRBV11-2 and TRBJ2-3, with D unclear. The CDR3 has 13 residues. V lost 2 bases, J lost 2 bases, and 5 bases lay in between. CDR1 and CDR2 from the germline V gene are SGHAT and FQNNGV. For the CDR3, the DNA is TGTGCCAGCAGCTTACTCCTCACAGATACGCAGTATCTT. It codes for CASSLLLTDTQYL.

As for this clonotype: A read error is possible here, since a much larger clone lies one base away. CDR3 region: CASSPGRSSGANVLTF. The CDR3 DNA sequence: TGCGCCAGCAGCCCGGGACGGAGCTCTGGGGCCAACGTCCTGACTTTC. The V and J genes are TRBV4-1 and TRBJ2-6; the D gene could be TRBD1 or TRBD2 (5 bases each). With 4 bases removed from V and 0 bases from J, the gap between germline ends came to 10 bases. The CDR3 spans 16 residues. Germline values: CDR1 MGHRA, CDR2 YSYEKL.

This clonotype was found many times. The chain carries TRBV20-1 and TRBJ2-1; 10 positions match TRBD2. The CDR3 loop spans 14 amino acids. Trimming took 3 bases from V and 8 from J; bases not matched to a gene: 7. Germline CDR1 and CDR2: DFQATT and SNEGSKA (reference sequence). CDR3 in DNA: TGCAGTGCTAGTAGGCGGACTAGCGGCCATGAGCAGTTCTTC. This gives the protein CSASRRTSGHEQFF.

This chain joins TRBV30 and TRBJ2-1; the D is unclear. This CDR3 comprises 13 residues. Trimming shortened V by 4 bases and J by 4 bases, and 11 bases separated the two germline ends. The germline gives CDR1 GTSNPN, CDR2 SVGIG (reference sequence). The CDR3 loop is CAWKRGRYNEQFF. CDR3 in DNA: TGTGCCTGGAAAAGAGGACGGTACAATGAGCAGTTCTTC. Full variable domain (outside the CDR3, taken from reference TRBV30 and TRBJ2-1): SQTIHQWPATLVQPVGSPLSLECTVEGTSNPNLYWYRQAAGRGLQLLFYSVGIGQISSEVPQNLSASRPQDRQFILSSKKLLLSDSGFYLCAWKRGRYNEQFFGPGTRLTVL.

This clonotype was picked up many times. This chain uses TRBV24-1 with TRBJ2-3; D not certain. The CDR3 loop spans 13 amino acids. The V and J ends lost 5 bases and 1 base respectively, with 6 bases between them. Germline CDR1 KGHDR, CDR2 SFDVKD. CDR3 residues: CATSVDGTDTQYF. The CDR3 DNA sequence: TGTGCCACCAGTGTCGATGGCACAGATACGCAGTATTTT.

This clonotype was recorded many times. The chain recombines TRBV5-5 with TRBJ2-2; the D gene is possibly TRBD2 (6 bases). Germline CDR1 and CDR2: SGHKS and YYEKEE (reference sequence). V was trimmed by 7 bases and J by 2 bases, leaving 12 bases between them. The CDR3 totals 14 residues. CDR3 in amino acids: CASLASGNTGELFF. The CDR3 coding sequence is TGTGCCAGCCTAGCGTCAGGAAACACCGGGGAGCTGTTTTTT.

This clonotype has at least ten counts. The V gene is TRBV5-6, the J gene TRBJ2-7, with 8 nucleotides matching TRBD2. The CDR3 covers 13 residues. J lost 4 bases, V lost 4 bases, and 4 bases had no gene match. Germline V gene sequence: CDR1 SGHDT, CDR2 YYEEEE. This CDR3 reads CASSQGTSYEQYF. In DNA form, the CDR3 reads TGTGCCAGCAGCCAAGGGACTAGTTACGAGCAGTACTTC.

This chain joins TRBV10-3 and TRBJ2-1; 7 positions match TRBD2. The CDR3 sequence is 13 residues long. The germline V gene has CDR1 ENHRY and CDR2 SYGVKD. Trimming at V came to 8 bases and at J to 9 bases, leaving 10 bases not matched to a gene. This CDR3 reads CAIGPGGTREQFF. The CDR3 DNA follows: TGTGCCATCGGCCCCGGGGGGACTCGTGAGCAGTTCTTC.

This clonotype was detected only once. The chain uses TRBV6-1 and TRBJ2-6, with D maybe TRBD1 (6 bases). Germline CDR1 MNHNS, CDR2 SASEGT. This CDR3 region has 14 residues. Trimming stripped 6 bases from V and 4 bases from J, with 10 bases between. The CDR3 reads CASRDSPGANVLTF. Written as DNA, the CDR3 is TGTGCCAGCAGGGACAGTCCGGGGGCCAACGTCCTGACTTTC.

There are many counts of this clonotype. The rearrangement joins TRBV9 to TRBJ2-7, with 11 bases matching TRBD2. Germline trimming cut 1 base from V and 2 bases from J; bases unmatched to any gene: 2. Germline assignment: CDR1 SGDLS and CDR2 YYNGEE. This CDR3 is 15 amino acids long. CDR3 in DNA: TGTGCCAGCAGCGTACTAGCGGGAGGACCCTACGAGCAGTACTTC. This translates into CASSVLAGGPYEQYF.

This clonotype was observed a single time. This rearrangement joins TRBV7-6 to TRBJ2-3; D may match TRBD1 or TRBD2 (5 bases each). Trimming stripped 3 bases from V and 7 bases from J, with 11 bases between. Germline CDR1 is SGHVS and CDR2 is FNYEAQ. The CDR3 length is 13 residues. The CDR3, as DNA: TGTGCCAGCAGCTTGTTGGGGACGCATACGCAGTATTTT. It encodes CASSLLGTHTQYF.

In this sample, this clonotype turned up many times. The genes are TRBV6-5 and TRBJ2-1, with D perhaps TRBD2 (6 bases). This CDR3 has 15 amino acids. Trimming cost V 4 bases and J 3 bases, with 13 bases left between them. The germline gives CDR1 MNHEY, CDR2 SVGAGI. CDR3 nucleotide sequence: TGTGCCAGCAGTTCACGACTAGGGAACTACAATGAGCAGTTCTTC. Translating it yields CASSSRLGNYNEQFF.

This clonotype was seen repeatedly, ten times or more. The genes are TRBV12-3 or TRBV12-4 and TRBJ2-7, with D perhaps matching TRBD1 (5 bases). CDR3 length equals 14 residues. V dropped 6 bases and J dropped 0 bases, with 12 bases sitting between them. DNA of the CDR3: TGTGCCAGCAGCCAGGACACCTCCTCCTACGAGCAGTACTTC. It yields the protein CASSQDTSSYEQYF.

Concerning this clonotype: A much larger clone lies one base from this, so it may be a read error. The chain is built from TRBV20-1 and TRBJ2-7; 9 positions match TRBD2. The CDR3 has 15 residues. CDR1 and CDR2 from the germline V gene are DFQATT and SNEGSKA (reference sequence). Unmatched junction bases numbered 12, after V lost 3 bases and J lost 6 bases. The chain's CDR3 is CSARARGRGASEQYF. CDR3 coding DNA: TGCAGTGCTAGGGCCCGCGGGAGGGGAGCCTCCGAGCAGTACTTC.

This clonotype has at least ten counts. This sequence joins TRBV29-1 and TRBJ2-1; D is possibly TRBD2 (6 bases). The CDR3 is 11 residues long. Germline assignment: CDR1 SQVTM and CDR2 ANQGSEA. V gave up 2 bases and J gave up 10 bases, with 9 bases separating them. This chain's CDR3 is CSVELAWEQFF. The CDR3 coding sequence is TGCAGCGTTGAACTAGCGTGGGAGCAGTTCTTC.

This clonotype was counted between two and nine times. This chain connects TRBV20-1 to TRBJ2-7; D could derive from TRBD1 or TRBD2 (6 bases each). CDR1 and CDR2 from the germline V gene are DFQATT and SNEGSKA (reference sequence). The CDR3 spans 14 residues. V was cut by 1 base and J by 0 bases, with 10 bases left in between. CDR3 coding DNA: TGCAGTGCTAGAGGGGGGGACACCTCCTACGAGCAGTACTTC. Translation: CSARGGDTSYEQYF.